Following are 9 T cell receptor delta chains from one sample sequenced in a study of delta chains in infants with herpesvirus infections. PBMC RNA was reverse transcribed using gamma-chain- and delta-chain-specific primers. TCRdb called clones from the RT-PCR reads again using CATT. The sample consists of some 1,600 delta-chain clones, approximately 28% of them appearing once. The material sequenced was peripheral blood, taken at time point 3 of longitudinal follow-up. The receptors originated from a human donor who was a Ugandan infant, either HIV-exposed or HIV-unexposed (not recorded which).

For this clone: A much larger clone lies one base from this, so it may be a read error. The chain carries TRDV1 and TRDJ1, with no clear D. V lost 5 bases to trimming and J lost 3 bases, with 10 bases between them. Germline CDR1 TSWWSYY, CDR2 QGS. The CDR3 is made up of 13 amino acids. DNA for the CDR3: TGTGCTCTTGGGACGCTCCGCCCCGATAAACTCATCTTT. This encodes CALGTLRPDKLIF.

V gene TRDV2 combines with J gene TRDJ1; 10 positions match TRDD3. The CDR3 runs to 19 residues. V lost 0 bases and J lost 1; bases outside the gene matches: 13. Germline values: CDR1 GEAIGNYY, CDR2 EKD. The CDR3 DNA reads TGTGCCTGTGACACCCTCTTTCTGGGGGATAAGGAAGCCACCGATAAACTCATCTTT. This sequence encodes CACDTLFLGDKEATDKLIF.

The chain employs TRDV2 and TRDJ2, with TRDD3 matching over 7 bases. This CDR3 spans 14 amino acids. Per germline, CDR1 GEAIGNYY and CDR2 EKD. V was clipped by 0 bases and J by 4 bases; unmatched bases: 1. The chain's CDR3 is CACDTVGETAQLFF. DNA of the CDR3: TGTGCCTGTGACACCGTGGGGGAGACAGCACAACTCTTCTTT.

Points on this clone: A read error may explain this, as a much larger clone is one base away. The chain employs TRDV1 and TRDJ1, with 8 bases matching TRDD2. The CDR3 sequence is 18 residues long. Germline-derived CDR1 and CDR2 are TSWWSYY and QGS. The trim removed 8 bases at V and 1 base at J, leaving 18 bases unmatched. DNA for the CDR3: TGTGCTCTTTGGGCGACTTCCTACGGATGTCCGATCACCGATAAACTCATCTTT. This translates into CALWATSYGCPITDKLIF.

This clone was counted a single time. The chain uses TRDV1 and TRDJ1; 10 bases align to TRDD3. The CDR3 sequence is 19 residues long. Per germline, CDR1 TSWWSYY and CDR2 QGS. Trimming cost V 4 bases and J 0 bases; bases outside gene matches: 14. The CDR3 spells CALGGTSAGDTWDTDKLIF. The DNA of the CDR3 is TGTGCTCTTGGGGGAACTTCCGCGGGGGATACGTGGGACACCGATAAACTCATCTTT.

This clone was observed a handful of times. The chain couples TRDV1 to TRDJ1; 9 nucleotides match TRDD3. The CDR3 has 21 residues. V was clipped by 0 bases and J by 2 bases; unmatched bases: 19. Per the germline V gene, CDR1 is TSWWSYY and CDR2 is QGS. The CDR3 nucleotides read TGTGCTCTTGGGGAACTTGGCTTCCCCGGGTCTCCTGGGGGATTAACCGATAAACTCATCTTT. Amino acids: CALGELGFPGSPGGLTDKLIF.

This clone has a single count. The CDR3 loop is CACDTEGWGSPTYTDKLIF. The CDR3 nucleotides are TGTGCCTGTGACACCGAGGGGTGGGGGTCCCCGACGTACACCGATAAACTCATCTTT. The genes are TRDV2 and TRDJ1; D is perhaps TRDD3 (6 bases). V shed 0 bases and J shed 0 bases, with 22 bases lying between them. Per germline, CDR1 GEAIGNYY and CDR2 EKD. This CDR3 has 19 residues.

The sample holds a few counts of this clone. The J gene is TRDJ3, the V gene TRDV2; 8 bases are shared with TRDD3. This CDR3 has 19 residues. The V gene's germline CDR1 is GEAIGNYY and CDR2 EKD. The V and J ends lost 2 bases and 2 bases, in that order; junction bases with no gene match: 10. CDR3 nucleotide sequence: TGTGCCTGTGACATAATACAAGGGATACGCGCCTGGGACACCCGACAGATGTTTTTC. Its protein product is CACDIIQGIRAWDTRQMFF.

Only a few counts were recorded for this clone. The chain is built from TRDV1 and TRDJ1; D tentatively reads TRDD2 or TRDD3 (5 bases each). The ends were cut back, 3 bases at V and 0 bases at J, with 20 bases in the middle. Germline V gene sequence: CDR1 TSWWSYY, CDR2 QGS. The CDR3 runs to 18 residues. CDR3 residues: CALGDIRPTDTYTDKLIF. CDR3 DNA: TGTGCTCTTGGGGACATACGACCTACTGACACGTACACCGATAAACTCATCTTT.